A single sample gave rise to the 21 T cell receptor beta chains below, sequenced in a study of blood T cell repertoires in COVID-19 (dated by TCRdb to the early 2020s). Library creation used the immunoSEQ multiplex PCR assay. The clones in this table, taken by TCRdb from immuneACCESS, are in-frame only. Not every clone is retained; where verified, under half of the shortfall comes from an unresolved V gene, and the cause of the rest is unknown. The sample table records over 400,000 clones; around nine tenths of these occur just once. Together, the top ten hold around 8% of the sample. What was sequenced was peripheral blood. The receptor source for this set is a woman aged 45-59 years with COVID-19, enrolled during active disease.

The rearrangement links TRBV5-1 to TRBJ1-2; D is undetermined. In germline, CDR1 is SGHRS, CDR2 YFSETQ. The V end lost 2 bases, the J end lost 5 bases, and 13 bases lay between the germline ends. The CDR3 consists of 14 residues. This CDR3 reads CASSFRGSGYGYTF. CDR3 nucleotide sequence: TGCGCCAGCAGCTTCCGAGGGAGTGGGTATGGCTACACCTTC.

The V call is TRBV11-2, the J call TRBJ2-7, with D possibly TRBD2 on 7 matching bases. Between the trimmed V and J ends, which lost 6 bases and 4 bases, there was a span of 19 bases. The CDR3 loop spans 15 amino acids. Per the germline V gene, CDR1 is SGHAT and CDR2 is FQNNGV. CDR3 protein: CASSHGTRGAYEQYF. The CDR3 bases are TGTGCCAGCAGTCACGGCACCCGGGGGGCTTACGAGCAGTACTTC.

V is TRBV4-2 and J is TRBJ1-3; TRBD1 might be the D (5 bases). Per the germline V gene, CDR1 is LGHNA and CDR2 is YNFKEQ. Trimming pared 0 bases from V and 0 bases from J, leaving 12 bases between. CDR3 length: 17 amino acids. CDR3: CASSQDRGDLSGNTIYF. CDR3 DNA sequence: TGTGCCAGCAGCCAAGATCGGGGGGACCTCTCTGGAAACACCATATATTTT.

This chain joins TRBV3-1 (or the pseudogene TRBV3-2) and TRBJ2-1, with D possibly being TRBD2 (5 bases). Germline V gene sequence: CDR1 LGHDT, CDR2 YNNKEL (reference sequence). The V end was cut by 4 bases, the J end by 7 bases, with 14 bases between. This CDR3 contains 14 residues. The chain's CDR3 is CASSRRELENEQFF. CDR3 nucleotide sequence: TGTGCCAGCAGCCGCCGGGAACTCGAAAATGAGCAGTTCTTC.

The chain links TRBV7-9 to TRBJ2-3, with D possibly being TRBD2 (6 bases). Germline V gene sequence: CDR1 SEHNR, CDR2 FQNEAQ (reference sequence). The CDR3 covers 15 residues. V dropped 5 bases and J dropped 0 bases, with 12 bases sitting between them. The CDR3 region is CASSPPGDSTDTQYF. For the CDR3, the DNA is TGTGCCAGCAGCCCCCCGGGGGATAGCACAGATACGCAGTATTTT.

The chain is built from TRBV12-5 and TRBJ2-1; 10 nucleotides match TRBD2. Trimming cost V 5 bases and J 3 bases; bases outside gene matches: 4. CDR1 is LGHNT, CDR2 FRNRAP, per germline. The CDR3 runs 15 residues. Here the CDR3 reads CASGLERGGYNEQFF. For the CDR3, the DNA is TGTGCTAGTGGTCTTGAGCGGGGGGGCTACAATGAGCAGTTCTTC.

This chain uses TRBV3-1 (or the pseudogene TRBV3-2) with TRBJ1-3; 10 nucleotides line up with TRBD1. Germline V gene lookup returns CDR1 LGHDT and CDR2 YNNKEL (reference sequence). The CDR3 covers 19 residues. V was clipped by 0 bases and J by 0 bases; unmatched bases: 8. The CDR3 DNA reads TGTGCCAGCAGCCAAGAGAGAGGGACAGGGGCCCACTCTGGAAACACCATATATTTT. Amino acid sequence: CASSQERGTGAHSGNTIYF.

The J gene is TRBJ1-2, the V gene TRBV7-2, with D tentatively TRBD1 (6 bases). Trimming removed 5 bases at V and 4 bases at J, with 14 bases between. This CDR3 contains 14 residues. Germline-derived CDR1 and CDR2 are SGHTA and FQGNSA. CDR3: CASSNVGQPYGYTF. The CDR3 nucleotides read TGTGCCAGCAGCAACGTAGGACAGCCCTATGGCTACACCTTC.

The V call is TRBV5-1, the J call TRBJ2-1, with a tentative D call TRBD1 (6 bases). This CDR3 is built from 15 residues. The germline V gene encodes CDR1 SGHRS and CDR2 YFSETQ. V lost 5 bases to trimming and J lost 0 bases, with 12 bases between them. In DNA, the CDR3 is TGCGCCAGCAGTACTCAGGGGAGCTCCTACAATGAGCAGTTCTTC. Translating gives CASSTQGSSYNEQFF.

The V and J genes are TRBV5-5 and TRBJ2-2, with D possibly TRBD1 on 5 matching bases. CDR1 and CDR2 (germline): SGHKS, YYEKEE (reference sequence). The CDR3 extends over 16 amino acids. V was cut by 0 bases and J by 1 base, with 10 bases left in between. The CDR3 here is CASSLGFGQNTGELFF. The CDR3 bases are TGTGCCAGCAGCTTGGGGTTCGGACAGAACACCGGGGAGCTGTTTTTT.

This clone was seen only once. The chain combines TRBV27 with TRBJ1-1, with 7 bases lining up with TRBD1. Unmatched junction bases numbered 8, after V lost 1 base and J lost 0 bases. The germline V gene has CDR1 MNHEY and CDR2 SMNVEV (reference sequence). The CDR3 runs to 17 residues. The CDR3 bases are TGTGCCAGCAGTTTATACACCGGACAGGCACTGAACACTGAAGCTTTCTTT. Its translation: CASSLYTGQALNTEAFF.

The rearrangement links TRBV20-1 to TRBJ1-2, with a possible D match to TRBD1 (6 bases). The CDR3 is 11 amino acids. CDR1 is DFQATT and CDR2 is SNEGSKA in the germline V gene (reference sequence). V lost 6 bases to trimming and J lost 4 bases, with 9 bases between them. The CDR3 DNA reads as TGCAGTGCCAGGGGCAGCTATGGCTACACCTTC. Amino acids: CSARGSYGYTF.

The rearrangement uses TRBV5-1 and TRBJ1-6; TRBD1 is a possible D gene (6 bases). Looked up from germline, CDR1 is SGHRS and CDR2 is YFSETQ. The CDR3 spans 15 residues. Trimming cost V 0 bases and J 6 bases, with 10 bases left between them. CDR3 DNA sequence: TGCGCCAGCAGCTTGGAACAGGGAGCTAATTCACCCCTCCACTTT. This codes for CASSLEQGANSPLHF.

The V gene is TRBV10-1, the J gene TRBJ2-7, with 7 positions matching TRBD1. The junction had 16 bases not matched to a gene; V was cut back by 9 bases and J by 2 bases. The CDR3 contains 16 residues. The germline CDR1 and CDR2 sequences are WNHNN and SYGVQD (reference sequence). The CDR3 DNA reads TGCGCCAGACAAACTATTACCGGGACAGCTGCCTACGAGCAGTACTTC. Amino acid sequence: CARQTITGTAAYEQYF.

The V call is TRBV7-9, the J call TRBJ1-4; 7 positions agree with TRBD1. Losses at the gene ends were 6 bases for V and 10 bases for J; bases not matched to a gene: 11. The CDR3 is 14 residues long. In germline, CDR1 is SEHNR, CDR2 FQNEAQ (reference sequence). Here the CDR3 reads CASSSPDQGGKLFF. CDR3 sequence (DNA): TGTGCCAGCAGTTCCCCCGATCAGGGGGGAAAACTGTTTTTT.

This clone showed up just a few times. The chain employs TRBV7-9 and TRBJ2-7; a weak D match, TRBD1 (6 bases). The germline V gene has CDR1 SEHNR and CDR2 FQNEAQ (reference sequence). The CDR3 has 18 amino acids. The V end was cut by 4 bases, the J end by 6 bases, with 28 bases between. The CDR3 bases are TGTGCCAGCAGCTCGTCCGGGACATCGTATTTCGAAAAATCCGAGCAGTACTTC. Its translation: CASSSSGTSYFEKSEQYF. The full variable domain, its missing parts supplied by reference TRBV7-9 and TRBJ2-7, is DTGVSQNPRHKITKRGQNVTFRCDPISEHNRLYWYRQTLGQGPEFLTYFQNEAQLEKSRLLSDRFSAERPKGSFSTLEIQRTEQGDSAMYLCASSSSGTSYFEKSEQYFGPGTRLTVT.

This rearrangement joins TRBV9 to TRBJ1-2, with D perhaps TRBD1 (5 bases). This CDR3 contains 14 residues. Trimming pared 3 bases from V and 2 bases from J, leaving 11 bases between. The germline V gene encodes CDR1 SGDLS and CDR2 YYNGEE. Here the CDR3 DNA reads TGTGCCAGCAGCGCAGCAGGGTTCAACTATGGCTACACCTTC. Amino acids: CASSAAGFNYGYTF.

V usage is TRBV10-3 and J usage is TRBJ1-1; tentative D call: TRBD1 (5 bases). Per germline, CDR1 ENHRY and CDR2 SYGVKD. Trimming took 11 bases from V and 4 from J, leaving 17 bases between them. The CDR3 is 13 residues long. CDR3 bases: TGTGCCGCAATGGGGCCGTCTAGCACTGAAGCTTTCTTT. It translates to CAAMGPSSTEAFF.

The V and J genes are TRBV12-3 or TRBV12-4 and TRBJ1-2, with unresolved D. Trimming pared 6 bases from V and 8 bases from J, leaving 13 bases between. The length of the CDR3 is 12 residues. CDR3 in amino acids: CASSALGFGYTF. CDR3 bases: TGTGCCAGCAGCGCCCTCGGGTTCGGCTACACCTTC.

The V gene is TRBV2, the J gene TRBJ1-5, with a possible D match to TRBD1 (5 bases). Trimming stripped 7 bases from V and 9 bases from J, with 16 bases between. CDR1 is SNHLY and CDR2 is FYNNEI in the germline V gene. CDR3 length: 13 amino acids. CDR3 amino acids: CASMGGTVGPQHF. CDR3 DNA: TGTGCCAGCATGGGGGGGACTGTAGGGCCCCAGCATTTT.

The V and J genes are TRBV7-2 and TRBJ1-6, with D perhaps TRBD1 (5 bases). This CDR3 region has 15 residues. Germline V gene data show CDR1 as SGHTA and CDR2 as FQGNSA. V was shortened by 3 bases and J by 14 bases, with 20 bases between the two germline ends. The CDR3 DNA is TGTGCCAGCAGCTTTAGGGGCTCGAAACCCCCTGCCCTCCACTTT. Protein product: CASSFRGSKPPALHF.